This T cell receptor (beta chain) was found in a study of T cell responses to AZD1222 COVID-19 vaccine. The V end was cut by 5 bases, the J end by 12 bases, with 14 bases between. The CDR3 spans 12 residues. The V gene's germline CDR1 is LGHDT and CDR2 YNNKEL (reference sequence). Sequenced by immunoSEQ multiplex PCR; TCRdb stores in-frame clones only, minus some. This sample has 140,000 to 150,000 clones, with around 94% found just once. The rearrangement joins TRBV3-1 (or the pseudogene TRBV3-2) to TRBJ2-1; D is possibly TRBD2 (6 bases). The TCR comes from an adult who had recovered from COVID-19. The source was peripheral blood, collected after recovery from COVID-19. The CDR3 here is CASSSEGRGQFF. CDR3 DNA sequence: TGTGCCAGCAGCTCGGAGGGGCGGGGGCAGTTCTTC.